This note documents a single T cell receptor (beta chain) sequence. This entry is derived from a study of blood T cell repertoires in COVID-19. The overall study: Specimens from acute and convalescent COVID-19 originated in the United States, Italy and Spain. T cells, B-cell-depleted T cells, or PBMCs supplied cDNA or gDNA.

The table came from immunoSEQ multiplex PCR; TCRdb's copy has only in-frame clones and leaves some out. The repertoire holds some 170,000 clones, with roughly 87% as singletons. Germline CDR1 and CDR2: SGHDT and YYEEEE. This CDR3 has 14 residues. Deletions cut 2 bases from V and 1 base from J, with 9 bases between. The sequencing sample was made of peripheral blood. V is TRBV5-6 and J is TRBJ1-2; D is perhaps TRBD1 (6 bases). The clonotype was recovered from a woman aged 45-59 years with acute or convalescent COVID-19. The CDR3 bases are TGTGCCAGCAGCTTAGGACAGCTTAACTATGGCTACACCTTC. As protein: CASSLGQLNYGYTF. Filled out from reference TRBV5-6 and TRBJ1-2, the complete variable domain reads DAGVTQSPTHLIKTRGQQVTLRCSPKSGHDTVSWYQQALGQGPQFIFQYYEEEERQRGNFPDRFSGHQFPNYSSELNVNALLLGDSALYLCASSLGQLNYGYTFGSGTRLTVV.